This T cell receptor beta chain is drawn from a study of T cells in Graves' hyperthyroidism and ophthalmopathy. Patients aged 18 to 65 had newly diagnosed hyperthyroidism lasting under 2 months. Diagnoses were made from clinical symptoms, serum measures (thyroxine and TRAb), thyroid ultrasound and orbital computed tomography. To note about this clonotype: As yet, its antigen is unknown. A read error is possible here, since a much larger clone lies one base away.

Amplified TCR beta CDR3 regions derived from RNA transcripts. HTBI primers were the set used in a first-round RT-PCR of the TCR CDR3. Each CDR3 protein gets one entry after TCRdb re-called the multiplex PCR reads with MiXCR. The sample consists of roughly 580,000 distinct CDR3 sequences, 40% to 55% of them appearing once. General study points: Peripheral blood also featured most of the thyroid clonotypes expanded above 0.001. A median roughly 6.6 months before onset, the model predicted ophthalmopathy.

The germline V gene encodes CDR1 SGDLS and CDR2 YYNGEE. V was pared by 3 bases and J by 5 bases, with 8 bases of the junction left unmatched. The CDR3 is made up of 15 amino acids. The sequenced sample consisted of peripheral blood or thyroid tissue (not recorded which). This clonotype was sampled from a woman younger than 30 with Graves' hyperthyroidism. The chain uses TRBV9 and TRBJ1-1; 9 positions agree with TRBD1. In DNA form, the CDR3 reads TGTGCCAGCAGCGCAGAGGGACAGGGCAGGACTGAAGCTTTCTTT. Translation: CASSAEGQGRTEAFF. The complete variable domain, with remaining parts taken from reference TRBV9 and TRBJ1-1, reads DSGVTQTPKHLITATGQRVTLRCSPRSGDLSVYWYQQSLDQGLQFLIQYYNGEERAKGNILERFSAQQFPDLHSELNLSSLELGDSALYFCASSAEGQGRTEAFFGQGTRLTVV.